One sample yielded the 12 T cell receptor beta chains listed below, sequenced in a study of T cells after yellow fever vaccination. One entry per CDR3 protein, called by TCRdb with MiXCR from the 5' RACE reads. The sample contains tens of thousands of distinct CDR3 sequences, less than 5.5% of which appear only once. This sample comprised CD8+ T cells sorted from PBMCs, obtained 10 days after the yellow fever booster vaccination. Receptor source: a man aged 30-40 years who received the YFV17D yellow fever vaccine.

This clonotype was detected many times. The rearrangement links TRBV27 to TRBJ1-2; possible D gene TRBD1, 6 bases. This CDR3 is built from 14 residues. The V gene lost 8 bases and the J gene lost 3 bases, with 16 bases spanning the gap. Germline loops: CDR1 MNHEY, CDR2 SMNVEV (reference sequence). The CDR3 nucleotides read TGTGCCAGCGGCCCGACGACAGGACACTATGGCTACACCTTC. This codes for CASGPTTGHYGYTF.

This clonotype was observed at least ten times. J is TRBJ2-5 and V is TRBV19, with D possibly matching TRBD1 (5 bases). The CDR3 totals 14 residues. Trimming left V 8 bases short and J 2 bases short, with 15 bases between. Germline V gene data show CDR1 as LNHDA and CDR2 as SQIVND (reference sequence). CDR3 in DNA: TGTGCCAGTCGACGCGCCAGGGTTCAAGAGACCCAGTACTTC. Translating gives CASRRARVQETQYF.

The sample holds many counts of this clonotype. The genes are TRBV29-1 and TRBJ2-1; D remains ambiguous. The CDR3 contains 13 residues. V lost 0 bases and J 4 bases, leaving 7 bases between the germline ends. The germline V gene has CDR1 SQVTM and CDR2 ANQGSEA. CDR3 coding DNA: TGCAGCGTTGAAGAGTGGCTTTACAATGAGCAGTTCTTC. Its translation: CSVEEWLYNEQFF.

This clonotype was detected a few times. The chain links TRBV13 to TRBJ2-3; D is undetermined. Trimming shortened V by 3 bases and J by 1 base, and 11 bases separated the two germline ends. Per germline, CDR1 PRHDT and CDR2 FYEKMQ (reference sequence). This CDR3 has 15 residues. The CDR3 region is CASSLTVSGTDTQYF. In nucleotides, the CDR3 is TGTGCCAGCAGCTTGACTGTTAGTGGCACAGATACGCAGTATTTT.

This clonotype was seen ten or more times. The chain couples TRBV24-1 to TRBJ2-7; no reliable D call. V was shortened by 4 bases and J by 7 bases, with 10 bases between the two germline ends. Germline V CDR1 and CDR2: KGHDR, SFDVKD. This CDR3 has 12 residues. CDR3 region: CATSEWTGEQYF. CDR3 nucleotides: TGTGCCACCAGTGAATGGACCGGGGAGCAGTACTTC.

V usage is TRBV27 and J usage is TRBJ2-6; D could derive from TRBD1 or TRBD2 (5 bases each). The germline V gene has CDR1 MNHEY and CDR2 SMNVEV (reference sequence). V lost 9 bases to trimming and J lost 0 bases, with 12 bases between them. The CDR3 is 15 amino acids. The CDR3: CASLGRYSGANVLTF. CDR3 DNA: TGTGCCAGTTTGGGACGGTACTCTGGGGCCAACGTCCTGACTTTC.

This CDR3 reads CASSLASSGSYNEQFF. As DNA, the CDR3 is TGTGCCAGCAGCTTAGCATCTAGCGGGAGCTACAATGAGCAGTTCTTC. The chain couples TRBV7-9 to TRBJ2-1, with 10 bases matching TRBD2. The CDR3 consists of 16 residues. J lost 3 bases, V lost 0 bases, and 2 bases had no gene match. Germline assignment: CDR1 SEHNR and CDR2 FQNEAQ (reference sequence).

This clonotype occurred many times. The chain combines TRBV6-2 or TRBV6-3 with TRBJ1-5; 10 bases are shared with TRBD1. Unmatched junction bases numbered 7, after V lost 2 bases and J lost 6 bases. This CDR3 is built from 16 residues. Germline V gene lookup returns CDR1 MNHEY and CDR2 SVGEGT. The CDR3 DNA sequence: TGTGCCAGCAGTTACAGCAAGGACAGGGGGATTCAGCCCCAGCATTTT. Its translation is CASSYSKDRGIQPQHF.

The sample holds many counts of this clonotype. CDR3 nucleotides: TGTGCCAGCAGTAGCTCAGGGGGGGGAGAGACCCAGTACTTC. It yields the protein CASSSSGGGETQYF. The gene calls are TRBV27 and TRBJ2-5; D assignment may be TRBD1 or TRBD2 (7 bases each). Germline values: CDR1 MNHEY, CDR2 SMNVEV (reference sequence). There are 14 residues in the CDR3. Trimming took off 5 bases at V and 4 bases at J, with 14 bases between the two ends.

The chain recombines TRBV11-2 with TRBJ2-7; D might be TRBD2 (6 bases). The V gene's germline CDR1 is SGHAT and CDR2 FQNNGV. V dropped 3 bases and J dropped 2 bases, with 8 bases sitting between them. This CDR3 contains 13 residues. Written as DNA, the CDR3 is TGTGCCAGCAGCTTGGGACTTACCTACGAGCAGTACTTC. It translates to CASSLGLTYEQYF.

This clonotype was detected many times. V is TRBV28 and J is TRBJ2-3, with D perhaps TRBD2 (7 bases). The CDR3 contains 13 residues. Deletions cut 7 bases from V and 4 bases from J, with 12 bases between. From germline, CDR1 is MDHEN and CDR2 SYDVKM. CDR3 coding DNA: TGTGCCAGCACCGGGGGGCTATCAGATACGCAGTATTTT. Protein product: CASTGGLSDTQYF.

V gene TRBV15 combines with J gene TRBJ1-2; 8 bases are shared with TRBD1. Unmatched junction bases numbered 5, after V lost 5 bases and J lost 3 bases. The CDR3 runs 14 residues. Germline CDR1 and CDR2: LNHNV and YYDKDF (reference sequence). The CDR3 DNA is TGTGCCACCAGCGACGGACAGGGCTACTATGGCTACACCTTC. Translating gives CATSDGQGYYGYTF.